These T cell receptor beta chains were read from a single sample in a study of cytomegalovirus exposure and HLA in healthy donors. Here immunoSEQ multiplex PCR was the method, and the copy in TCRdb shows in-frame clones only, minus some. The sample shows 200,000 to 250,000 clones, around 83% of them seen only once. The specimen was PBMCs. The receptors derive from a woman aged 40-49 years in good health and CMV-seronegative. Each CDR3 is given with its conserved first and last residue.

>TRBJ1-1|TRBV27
CASSLYLRNTEAFF
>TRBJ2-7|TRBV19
CASSIRLAGGSYEQYF
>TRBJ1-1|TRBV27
CASSFTDRTEAFF
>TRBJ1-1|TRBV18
CASSPPMEGFWTEAFF
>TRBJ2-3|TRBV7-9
CASSLESSGTATF
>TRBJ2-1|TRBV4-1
CASSLGLAGVIRLHEQFF
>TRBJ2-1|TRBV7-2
CASSLGGTSRHNEQFF
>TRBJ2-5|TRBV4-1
CATRLLRPNPGQETQYF
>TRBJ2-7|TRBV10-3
CAISKGFDRGLSYEQYF
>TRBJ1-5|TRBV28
CASSPGGSLGQPQHF
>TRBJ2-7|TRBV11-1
CASSLRDRGPYEQYF
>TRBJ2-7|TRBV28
CASRTRDRASYEQYF
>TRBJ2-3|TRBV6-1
CASSEGTSGTSTDTQYF
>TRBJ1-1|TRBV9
CASSGNRAGNTEAFF
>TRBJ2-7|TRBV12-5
CASGLGAGQGSYEQYF
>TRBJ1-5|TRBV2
CASSGQGRQPQHF
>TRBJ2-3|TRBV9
CASSAEVAGGTQYF
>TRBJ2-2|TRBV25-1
CASSELAGVGGELFF
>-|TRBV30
CAWSPDLAGGSYEQYF
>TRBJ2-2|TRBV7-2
CASSFSVFLAGNTGELFF
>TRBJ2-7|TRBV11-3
CASSLSGGSYEQYF
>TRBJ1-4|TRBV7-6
CASSLGSDGAGEKLFF